This is a list of T cell receptor beta chains from one sample in a study of CD8 T cells in Susac syndrome. TCRdb processed the immunoSEQ multiplex PCR reads anew with MiXCR; each CDR3 protein has one entry. The table lists around 300,000 distinct CDR3 sequences, around 89% of them singletons. Specimen: CD8+ T cells from PBMCs. These receptors came from a human donor with multiple sclerosis. The CDR3 runs from the conserved cysteine through the conserved F or W. The order of the fields is V gene, J gene, clone size, D gene, CDR3 length, CDR3 protein, CDR3 DNA. The D gene is left open where the match is weak. A clone size is listed for some rows: how often the clone was seen (once, few, many), or a class if it is expanded.

>TRBV19|TRBJ2-7|NA|NA|17
CASSINTDGPVGYEQYF
TGTGCCAGTAGTATAAACACCGACGGGCCGGTCGGTTACGAGCAGTACTTC
>TRBV27|TRBJ1-1|NA|NA|13
CASRHLLNTEAFF
TGTGCCAGCCGACACCTTCTGAACACTGAAGCTTTCTTT
>TRBV30|TRBJ2-1|NA|NA|12
CAWNSPNNEQFF
TGTGCCTGGAACTCACCGAACAATGAGCAGTTCTTC
>TRBV28|TRBJ1-5|once|NA|13
CASFPGGVQPQHF
TGTGCCAGCTTCCCCGGGGGGGTTCAGCCCCAGCATTTT
>TRBV12-3/TRBV12-4|TRBJ2-1|NA|TRBD2|15
CASSLIGLGYNEQFF
TGTGCCAGCAGTTTAATCGGACTAGGGTACAATGAGCAGTTCTTC
>TRBV6-2/TRBV6-3|TRBJ1-2|once|NA|15
CASSKDKGPMDGYTF
TGTGCCAGCAGTAAGGACAAGGGACCAATGGATGGCTACACCTTC
>TRBV20-1|TRBJ2-7|NA|TRBD2|16
CSARAMGLAGVYEQYF
TGCAGTGCTAGAGCGATGGGACTAGCGGGAGTCTACGAGCAGTACTTC
>TRBV4-3|TRBJ2-1|NA|NA|17
CASSPKTWGAGYNEQFF
TGCGCCAGCAGCCCGAAGACGTGGGGGGCCGGGTACAATGAGCAGTTCTTC
>TRBV9|TRBJ2-1|NA|NA|14
CASSVGGDTHEQFF
TGTGCCAGCAGCGTAGGTGGTGACACCCATGAGCAGTTCTTC
>TRBV29-1|TRBJ2-7|NA|TRBD1|12
CSTRDRESEQYF
TGCAGCACCCGGGACAGGGAATCCGAGCAGTACTTC
>TRBV7-9|TRBJ1-5|NA|TRBD1|17
CASSPFRDRGSNQPQHF
TGTGCCAGCAGCCCATTCCGGGACAGGGGTAGCAATCAGCCCCAGCATTTT
>TRBV19|TRBJ1-5|once|NA|14
CASSSYGVDQPQHF
TGTGCCAGTAGCTCCTACGGGGTCGATCAGCCCCAGCATTTT
>TRBV12-3/TRBV12-4|TRBJ1-6|NA|TRBD1|14
CASSTGTGVSPLHF
TGTGCCAGCAGTACCGGGACAGGGGTTTCACCCCTCCACTTT
>TRBV20-1|TRBJ2-2|NA|NA|14
CSARERGDTGELFF
TGCAGTGCTAGAGAAAGAGGGGACACCGGGGAGCTGTTTTTT
>TRBV12-3/TRBV12-4|TRBJ1-1|NA|NA|12
CASSAGWTEAFF
TGTGCCAGCAGTGCAGGGTGGACTGAAGCTTTCTTT
>TRBV4-1|TRBJ1-6|NA|NA|15
CASSQDRDTNSPLHF
TGCGCCAGCAGCCAAGATAGGGACACCAATTCACCCCTCCACTTT
>TRBV9|TRBJ1-4|NA|NA|16
CASSATFGQFGEKLFF
TGTGCCAGCAGCGCTACATTCGGACAGTTTGGTGAAAAACTGTTTTTT
>TRBV11-2|TRBJ1-1|NA|NA|13
CASSYSGYGEAFF
TGTGCCAGCAGCTATTCAGGGTACGGAGAAGCTTTCTTT
>TRBV27|TRBJ2-1|once|NA|16
CASSTIADMPYNEQFF
TGTGCCAGCAGTACTATAGCGGATATGCCCTACAATGAGCAGTTCTTC
>TRBV28|TRBJ2-7|NA|NA|15
CASSLFAGGSYEQYF
TGTGCCAGCAGTTTATTCGCTGGGGGGTCCTACGAGCAGTACTTC
>TRBV20-1|TRBJ2-7|NA|NA|13
CSARGHATYEQYF
TGCAGTGCTAGAGGGCACGCAACCTACGAGCAGTACTTC
>TRBV7-9|TRBJ2-7|once|NA|10
CASLGNNLYF
TGTGCCAGCCTTGGCAACAATCTGTACTTC
>TRBV28|TRBJ2-1|NA|TRBD1|16
CASSLSLGQVGNEQFF
TGTGCCAGCAGTTTATCGCTCGGACAGGTTGGTAATGAGCAGTTCTTC
>TRBV27|TRBJ2-7|NA|TRBD1|14
CASSSPDRVGEQYF
TGTGCCAGCAGTTCCCCGGACAGGGTAGGCGAGCAGTACTTC
>TRBV15|TRBJ2-3|NA|NA|16
CATSTEDWLSTDTQYF
TGTGCCACCAGCACAGAGGACTGGTTGAGCACAGATACGCAGTATTTT